The 25 T cell receptor beta chains given below trace back to one sample, sequenced in a study of T cell repertoires in cytomegalovirus infection. Their target antigens are unknown. Via MiXCR, TCRdb re-called the reads, giving one row per CDR3 protein. This sample has about 500,000 distinct CDR3 sequences, with 30% to 40% found just once. The sample here was cultured PBMCs, taken from culture after CMV antigen stimulation. The origin of the receptors is a human donor in good health (CMV status not recorded). Some clones in this sample may be carry-over from other donors' samples.

This clonotype appeared a few times. The chain couples TRBV4-1 to TRBJ2-2, with D maybe TRBD2 (5 bases). This CDR3 comprises 17 residues. V gave up 0 bases and J gave up 0 bases, with 11 bases separating them. In germline, CDR1 is MGHRA, CDR2 YSYEKL. As DNA, the CDR3 is TGCGCCAGCAGCCAAGATTTCAGCGGAGCGAACACCGGGGAGCTGTTTTTT. It specifies CASSQDFSGANTGELFF.

This clonotype was detected a few times. This rearrangement joins TRBV4-1 to TRBJ1-2; D is perhaps TRBD1 (6 bases). The germline CDR1 and CDR2 sequences are MGHRA and YSYEKL. The CDR3 has 16 amino acids. Trimming removed 3 bases at V and 6 bases at J, with 20 bases between. This chain's CDR3 is CASSQDLQGRGDGYTF. DNA for the CDR3: TGCGCCAGCAGCCAGGATCTACAGGGAAGGGGTGATGGCTACACCTTC.

The V call is TRBV7-2, the J call TRBJ1-4; 10 bases are a match to TRBD1. This CDR3 is 15 amino acids long. Germline lookup yields CDR1 SGHTA and CDR2 FQGNSA. J gave up 5 bases and V 5 bases, and 5 bases lay outside the gene matches. The CDR3 protein is CASSMGQGWNEKLFF. CDR3 DNA: TGTGCCAGCAGCATGGGACAGGGGTGGAATGAAAAACTGTTTTTT.

This chain connects TRBV15 to TRBJ1-6; TRBD1 might be the D (5 bases). CDR3 size: 16 residues. CDR1 is LNHNV and CDR2 is YYDKDF in the germline V gene (reference sequence). V was clipped by 5 bases and J by 10 bases, with 21 bases between them. The CDR3 nucleotides read TGTGCCACCAGCCATGGAGGGACGGGGAAAATATCACCCCTCCACTTT. This gives the protein CATSHGGTGKISPLHF.

The chain has TRBV23-1 and TRBJ2-2; 12 nucleotides agree with TRBD2. TRBV23-1 is an ORF, and what it does is uncertain. The length of the CDR3 is 21 residues. Losses at the gene ends were 1 base for V and 3 bases for J; bases not matched to a gene: 15. CDR3 region: CASSQFPNATSGRGDTGELFF. DNA for the CDR3: TGCGCCAGCAGTCAATTCCCGAACGCGACTAGCGGGAGAGGTGACACCGGGGAGCTGTTTTTT.

The chain uses TRBV6-2 or TRBV6-3 and TRBJ1-2; D is uncertain. The CDR3 consists of 11 residues. The V end lost 4 bases, the J end lost 13 bases, and 13 bases lay between the germline ends. The V gene's germline CDR1 is MNHEY and CDR2 SVGEGT. CDR3 in amino acids: CASSSWQVITF. CDR3 DNA: TGTGCCAGCAGTTCCTGGCAGGTGATCACCTTC.

The chain employs TRBV7-8 and TRBJ1-1, with 8 bases lining up with TRBD1. Germline V gives CDR1 SGHVS, CDR2 FQNEAQ. The CDR3 is 14 amino acids. Trimming removed 0 bases from V and 10 bases from J; junction bases left unmatched: 7. The CDR3 sequence is CASSLARTGFGAFF. The CDR3 coding sequence is TGTGCCAGCAGCTTAGCAAGGACAGGGTTCGGAGCTTTCTTT. The entire variable domain, with the rest obtained from reference TRBV7-8 and TRBJ1-1, is as follows: GAGVSQSPRYKVAKRGQDVALRCDPISGHVSLFWYQQALGQGPEFLTYFQNEAQLDKSGLPSDRFFAERPEGSVSTLKIQRTQQEDSAVYLCASSLARTGFGAFFGQGTRLTVV.

V is TRBV19 and J is TRBJ1-2; D not resolved. CDR1 is LNHDA, CDR2 SQIVND, per germline (reference sequence). CDR3 length: 10 amino acids. CDR3: CCGHSYGYTF. CDR3 nucleotide sequence: TGTTGTGGCCATTCCTATGGCTACACCTTC.

J is TRBJ2-5 and V is TRBV19; D unresolved. The length of the CDR3 is 13 residues. V gave up 10 bases and J gave up 1 base, with 13 bases separating them. The V gene's germline CDR1 is LNHDA and CDR2 SQIVND (reference sequence). CDR3 DNA: TGTGCCACCTCCCAGGTCTTCCAAGAGACCCAGTACTTC. Amino acids: CATSQVFQETQYF.

V is TRBV6-1 and J is TRBJ2-1; D unclear. Germline V gene lookup returns CDR1 MNHNS and CDR2 SASEGT. Trimming shortened V by 5 bases and J by 10 bases, and 12 bases separated the two germline ends. This CDR3 spans 12 amino acids. The CDR3 sequence is CASSRDLGEQFF. The CDR3 DNA reads TGTGCCAGCAGTCGAGACTTGGGAGAGCAGTTCTTC.

As DNA, the CDR3 is TGTGCCAGCAGCCCGACTGGGGGAGAAGAGACCCAGTACTTC. This sequence encodes CASSPTGGEETQYF. The chain has TRBV7-3 and TRBJ2-5; D could derive from TRBD1 or TRBD2 (5 bases each). From germline, CDR1 is SGHTA and CDR2 FQGTGA. This CDR3 contains 14 residues. Trimming shortened V by 5 bases and J by 3 bases, and 13 bases separated the two germline ends.

This clonotype has only a few counts. This rearrangement joins TRBV5-4 to TRBJ2-1; possibly TRBD2 for D (5 bases). Germline CDR1 and CDR2: SGHNT and YYREEE (reference sequence). V dropped 4 bases and J dropped 5 bases, with 10 bases sitting between them. The CDR3 loop spans 13 amino acids. CDR3 nucleotide sequence: TGTGCCAGCAGCGGGAGTCCGGACAATGAGCAGTTCTTC. This gives the protein CASSGSPDNEQFF. Full variable domain (outside the CDR3, taken from reference TRBV5-4 and TRBJ2-1): ETGVTQSPTHLIKTRGQQVTLRCSSQSGHNTVSWYQQALGQGPQFIFQYYREEENGRGNFPPRFSGLQFPNYSSELNVNALELDDSALYLCASSGSPDNEQFFGPGTRLTVL.

This chain joins TRBV6-1 and TRBJ2-5, with TRBD1 as a possible D gene (6 bases). The CDR3 has 14 residues. Germline V gene sequence: CDR1 MNHNS, CDR2 SASEGT. Deletions cut 6 bases from V and 4 bases from J, with 15 bases between. CDR3 DNA: TGTGCCAGCAGACCACAGGGTTTCGTAGAGACCCAGTACTTC. Protein product: CASRPQGFVETQYF.

This clonotype was recorded many times. The gene calls are TRBV24-1 and TRBJ2-1; 11 nucleotides match TRBD2. CDR1 is KGHDR, CDR2 SFDVKD, per germline. V lost 3 bases, J lost 3 bases, and 3 bases stayed unmatched. This CDR3 is built from 16 residues. The CDR3 reads CATSDTSGSNYNEQFF. The CDR3 DNA sequence: TGTGCCACCAGTGATACTAGCGGGAGTAACTACAATGAGCAGTTCTTC.

This rearrangement joins TRBV28 to TRBJ1-5, with D perhaps matching TRBD1 (6 bases). The CDR3 loop spans 15 amino acids. V lost 4 bases and J 3 bases, leaving 13 bases between the germline ends. In germline, CDR1 is MDHEN, CDR2 SYDVKM. The CDR3 DNA follows: TGTGCCAGCAGTTATGCGGACAGTTTCAATCAGCCCCAGCATTTT. It encodes CASSYADSFNQPQHF.

V gene TRBV19 combines with J gene TRBJ2-1, with 11 bases aligning to TRBD1. This CDR3 comprises 14 residues. V trimming: 6 bases; J trimming: 6 bases; junction bases outside the gene matches: 4. CDR1 and CDR2 (germline): LNHDA, SQIVND (reference sequence). The CDR3 here is CASRGQGGPNEQFF. Written as DNA, the CDR3 is TGTGCCAGTAGGGGACAGGGGGGCCCCAATGAGCAGTTCTTC.

This clonotype was counted a few times. The chain carries TRBV2 and TRBJ2-5, with TRBD1 matching 9 bases. The V segment lost 5 bases and the J segment 2 bases; nucleotides outside the gene matches: 9. The germline CDR1 and CDR2 sequences are SNHLY and FYNNEI. The CDR3 spans 16 residues. DNA of the CDR3: TGTGCCAGCAGTCCTGTACAGGGGGCACAACAAGAGACCCAGTACTTC. Translation: CASSPVQGAQQETQYF.

The table lists this clonotype with many counts. This chain connects TRBV7-9 to TRBJ2-5; 9 bases are shared with TRBD1. Looked up from germline, CDR1 is SEHNR and CDR2 is FQNEAQ (reference sequence). CDR3 length: 16 amino acids. The J segment lost 5 bases and the V segment lost 1 base, leaving 8 bases of the junction unmatched. CDR3 DNA: TGTGCCAGCAGCTTAGACGCGGAGACAGGGGGTGAGACCCAGTACTTC. Protein: CASSLDAETGGETQYF. Variable domain in full (rest from reference TRBV7-9 and TRBJ2-5): DTGVSQNPRHKITKRGQNVTFRCDPISEHNRLYWYRQTLGQGPEFLTYFQNEAQLEKSRLLSDRFSAERPKGSFSTLEIQRTEQGDSAMYLCASSLDAETGGETQYFGPGTRLLVL.

This clonotype was recorded many times. The gene calls are TRBV7-8 and TRBJ1-3; 9 bases are a match to TRBD1. The germline CDR1 and CDR2 sequences are SGHVS and FQNEAQ. Germline trimming cut 4 bases from V and 3 bases from J; bases unmatched to any gene: 10. CDR3 size: 17 residues. The CDR3, as DNA: TGTGCCAGCAGCTCAACAGGGGGCGCGGGGAATGGAAACACCATATATTTT. Encoded protein: CASSSTGGAGNGNTIYF.

This chain uses TRBV4-1 with TRBJ2-7; maybe TRBD2 (5 bases). V lost 0 bases and J 5 bases, leaving 11 bases between the germline ends. The CDR3 is made up of 14 amino acids. The germline CDR1 and CDR2 sequences are MGHRA and YSYEKL. The CDR3 nucleotides are TGCGCCAGCAGCCAAGAGCCGGGGATGCACGAGCAGTACGTC. Translating it yields CASSQEPGMHEQYV.

Comments on this clonotype: A much larger clone differs by one base, so this may be a read error. The chain recombines TRBV7-2 with TRBJ2-1; possibly TRBD2 for D (6 bases). Germline V gives CDR1 SGHTA, CDR2 FQGNSA. This CDR3 has 15 residues. The CDR3 loop reads CASSLGRESYNELFF. The CDR3 coding sequence is TGTGCCAGCAGCTTAGGCCGGGAGTCCTACAATGAGCTGTTCTTC.

A few counts support this clonotype. This CDR3 is CASSGEFTGIGYTF. In nucleotides, the CDR3 is TGTGCCAGCAGCGGAGAGTTTACAGGGATTGGCTACACCTTC. The chain has TRBV7-9 and TRBJ1-2, with D possibly being TRBD1 (6 bases). Germline V lookup: CDR1 SEHNR, CDR2 FQNEAQ (reference sequence). V was trimmed by 5 bases and J by 7 bases, leaving 17 bases between them. CDR3 length equals 14 residues.

The chain joins TRBV6-5 to TRBJ2-7; maybe TRBD2 (5 bases). The CDR3 extends over 13 amino acids. V was shortened by 6 bases and J by 2 bases, with 11 bases between the two germline ends. Germline V gives CDR1 MNHEY, CDR2 SVGAGI. This CDR3 reads CASSRTPPYEQYF. CDR3 coding DNA: TGTGCCAGCAGCCGGACTCCGCCCTACGAGCAGTACTTC.

This sequence joins TRBV20-1 and TRBJ2-3, with 8 bases identical to TRBD2. The V gene end was trimmed by 5 bases and the J gene end by 6 bases; junction bases not matched to a gene: 7. The CDR3 runs 13 residues. Germline V gene sequence: CDR1 DFQATT, CDR2 SNEGSKA (reference sequence). This CDR3 is CSAPSGSYDTQYF. As DNA, the CDR3 is TGCAGTGCTCCCAGCGGGAGCTACGATACGCAGTATTTT.

The chain couples TRBV7-6 to TRBJ2-1; D may correspond to TRBD1 or TRBD2 (7 bases each). CDR3 length equals 17 residues. Trimming cost V 3 bases and J 5 bases, with 20 bases left between them. Germline CDR1 and CDR2: SGHVS and FNYEAQ. Written as DNA, the CDR3 is TGTGCCAGCAGCTTGGGGAGGGGGCGGTCGGGGGACAATGAGCAGTTCTTC. Translation gives CASSLGRGRSGDNEQFF.